The entry below gives a single T cell receptor beta chain sequence along with its context. The antigen is not known. The sample belongs to a study of OX40 agonist ivuxolimab in advanced cancers. Whole-study context: Those enrolled were 82.7% male, with a mean age of around 58 years and ages from about 20 to 85. Anti-PD-1, anti-PD-L1 or anti-CTLA-4 therapy given earlier was allowed, and around 40% had some. Study-wide results and limits: CD4+ and CD8+ blood T cells expanded clonally by week 6 at 0.1 to 3.0 mg/kg. Among some nonresponders, normalized T-cell clonal expansion was also low.

Profiling relied on immunoSEQ multiplex PCR, and the TCRdb table lists in-frame clones only, not all of them. There are tens of thousands of clones in the sample; 70% to 90% occur only once, and 6.7% lies in the top ten. Germline lookup yields CDR1 LNHDA and CDR2 SQIVND (reference sequence). The CDR3 extends over 13 amino acids. With V trimmed by 10 bases and J by 5 bases, 9 bases remained unmatched. The clonotype comes from an adult with an advanced solid tumor such as melanoma, head and neck, liver or kidney cancer. This chain joins TRBV19 and TRBJ1-1; TRBD1 aligns across 8 bases. This specimen consisted of CD4+ or CD8+ T cells sorted from blood, obtained in a trial of the OX40 agonist ivuxolimab. DNA of the CDR3: TGTGCCACCGAGCAGGGGGCGGGTACTGAAGCTTTCTTT. Translating it yields CATEQGAGTEAFF.